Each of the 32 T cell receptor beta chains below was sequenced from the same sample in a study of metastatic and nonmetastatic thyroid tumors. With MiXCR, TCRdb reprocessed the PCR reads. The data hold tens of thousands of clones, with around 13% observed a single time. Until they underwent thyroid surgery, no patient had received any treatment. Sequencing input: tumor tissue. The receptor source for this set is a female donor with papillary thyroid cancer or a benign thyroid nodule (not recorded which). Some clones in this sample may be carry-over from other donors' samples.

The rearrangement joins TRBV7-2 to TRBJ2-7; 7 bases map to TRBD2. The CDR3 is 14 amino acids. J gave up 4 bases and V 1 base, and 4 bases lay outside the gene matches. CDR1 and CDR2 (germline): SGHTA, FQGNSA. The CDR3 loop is CASSLGAGSYEQYF. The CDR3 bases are TGTGCCAGCAGCTTAGGAGCGGGGAGTTACGAGCAGTACTTC.

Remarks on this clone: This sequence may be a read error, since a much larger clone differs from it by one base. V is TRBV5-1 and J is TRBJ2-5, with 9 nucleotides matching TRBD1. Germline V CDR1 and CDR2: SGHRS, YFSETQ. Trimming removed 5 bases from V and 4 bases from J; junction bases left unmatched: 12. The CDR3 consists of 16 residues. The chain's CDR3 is CASRPWDRVLSETQYF. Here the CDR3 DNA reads TGCGCCAGCAGACCCTGGGACAGGGTGTTGTCAGAGACCCAGTACTTC.

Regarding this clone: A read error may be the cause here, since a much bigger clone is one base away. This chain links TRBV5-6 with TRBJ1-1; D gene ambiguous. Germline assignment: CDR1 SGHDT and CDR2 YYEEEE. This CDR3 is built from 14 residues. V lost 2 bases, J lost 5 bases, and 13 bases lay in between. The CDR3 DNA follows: TGTGCCAGCAGCTTTCCCGACATGGTGACTGAAGCTTTCTTT. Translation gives CASSFPDMVTEAFF. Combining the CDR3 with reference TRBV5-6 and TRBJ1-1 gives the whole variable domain DAGVTQSPTHLIKTRGQQVTLRCSPKSGHDTVSWYQQALGQGPQFIFQYYEEEERQRGNFPDRFSGHQFPNYSSELNVNALLLGDSALYLCASSFPDMVTEAFFGQGTRLTVV.

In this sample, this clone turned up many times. CDR3: CASSPRGNTEAFF. The CDR3 coding sequence is TGTGCCAGCAGCCCCAGGGGCAACACTGAAGCTTTCTTT. The chain joins TRBV7-3 to TRBJ1-1, with D possibly matching TRBD1 (6 bases). The CDR3 length is 13 residues. V was clipped by 5 bases and J by 2 bases, with 9 bases between them. Germline loops: CDR1 SGHTA, CDR2 FQGTGA.

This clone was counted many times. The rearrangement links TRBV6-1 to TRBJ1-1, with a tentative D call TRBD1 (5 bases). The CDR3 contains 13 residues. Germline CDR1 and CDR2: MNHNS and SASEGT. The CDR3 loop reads CAHRTDMNTEAFF. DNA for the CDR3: TGTGCGCACAGGACGGATATGAACACTGAAGCTTTCTTT.

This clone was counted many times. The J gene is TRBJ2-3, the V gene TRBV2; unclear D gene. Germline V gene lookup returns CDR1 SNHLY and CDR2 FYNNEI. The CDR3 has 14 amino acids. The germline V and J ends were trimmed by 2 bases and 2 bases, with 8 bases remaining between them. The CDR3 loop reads CASSELVNTDTQYF. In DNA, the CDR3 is TGTGCCAGCAGTGAATTGGTGAACACAGATACGCAGTATTTT.

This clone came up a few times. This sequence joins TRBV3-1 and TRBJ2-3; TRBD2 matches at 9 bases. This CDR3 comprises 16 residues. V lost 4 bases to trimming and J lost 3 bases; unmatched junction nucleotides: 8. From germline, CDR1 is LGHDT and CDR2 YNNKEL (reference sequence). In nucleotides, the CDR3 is TGTGCCAGCAGCCGATTAGCGGGAGCAAGGACAGATACGCAGTATTTT. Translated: CASSRLAGARTDTQYF.

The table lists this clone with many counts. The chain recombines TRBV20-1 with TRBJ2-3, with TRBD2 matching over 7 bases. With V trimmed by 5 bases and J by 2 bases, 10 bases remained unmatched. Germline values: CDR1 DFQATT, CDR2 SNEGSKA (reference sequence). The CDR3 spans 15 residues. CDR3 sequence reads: CSAGREAVPTDTQYF. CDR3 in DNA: TGCAGTGCTGGACGGGAGGCCGTTCCCACAGATACGCAGTATTTT.

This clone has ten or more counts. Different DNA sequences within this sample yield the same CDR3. CDR3 loop: CATSDTYEQYF. The CDR3 coding sequence is TGTGCCACCAGTGATACCTACGAGCAGTACTTC. This sequence joins TRBV24-1 and TRBJ2-7; D is unclear. This CDR3 is built from 11 residues. Germline CDR1 is KGHDR and CDR2 is SFDVKD. Trimming took 3 bases from V and 2 from J, leaving 1 base between them.

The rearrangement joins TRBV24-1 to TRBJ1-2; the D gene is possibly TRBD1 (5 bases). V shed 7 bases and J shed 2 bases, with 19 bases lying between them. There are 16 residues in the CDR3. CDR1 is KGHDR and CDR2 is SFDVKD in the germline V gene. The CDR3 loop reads CATSARTGTLNYGYTF. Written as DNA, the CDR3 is TGTGCCACCAGCGCCCGAACCGGGACTTTAAACTATGGCTACACCTTC.

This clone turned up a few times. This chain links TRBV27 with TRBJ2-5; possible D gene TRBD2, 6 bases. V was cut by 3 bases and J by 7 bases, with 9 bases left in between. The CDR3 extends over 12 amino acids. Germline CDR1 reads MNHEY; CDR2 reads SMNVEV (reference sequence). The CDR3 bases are TGTGCCAGCAGTTTTGAGGGAGGGACCCAGTACTTC. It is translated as CASSFEGGTQYF.

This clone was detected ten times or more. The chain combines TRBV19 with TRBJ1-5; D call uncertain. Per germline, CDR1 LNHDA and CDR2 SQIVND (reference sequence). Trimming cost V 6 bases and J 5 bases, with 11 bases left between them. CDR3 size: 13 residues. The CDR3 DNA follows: TGTGCCAGTAGCGTTGACGGGTATCAGCCCCAGCATTTT. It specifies CASSVDGYQPQHF.

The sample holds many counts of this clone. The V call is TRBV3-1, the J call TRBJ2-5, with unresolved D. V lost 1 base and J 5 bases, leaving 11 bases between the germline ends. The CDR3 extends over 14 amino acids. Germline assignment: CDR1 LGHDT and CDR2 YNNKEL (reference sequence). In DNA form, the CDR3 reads TGTGCCAGCAGCCAAGGGAGCGTGAGGGAGACCCAGTACTTC. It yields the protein CASSQGSVRETQYF.

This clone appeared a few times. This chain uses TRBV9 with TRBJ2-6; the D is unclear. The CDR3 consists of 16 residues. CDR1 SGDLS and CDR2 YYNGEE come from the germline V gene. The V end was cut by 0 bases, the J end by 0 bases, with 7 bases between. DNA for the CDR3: TGTGCCAGCAGCGTAGGGGTTACCTCTGGGGCCAACGTCCTGACTTTC. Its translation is CASSVGVTSGANVLTF.

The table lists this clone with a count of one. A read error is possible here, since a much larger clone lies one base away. The CDR3 nucleotides read TGTGCCAGCAGTTCCGGACTAGAGGGAGGCACCGGGGAGCTGTTTTTT. This gives the protein CASSSGLEGGTGELFF. The V and J genes are TRBV11-2 and TRBJ2-2; 7 positions match TRBD2. V shed 6 bases and J 4 bases; nucleotides not matched to a gene: 11. The CDR3 is 16 residues long. Per germline, CDR1 SGHAT and CDR2 FQNNGV.

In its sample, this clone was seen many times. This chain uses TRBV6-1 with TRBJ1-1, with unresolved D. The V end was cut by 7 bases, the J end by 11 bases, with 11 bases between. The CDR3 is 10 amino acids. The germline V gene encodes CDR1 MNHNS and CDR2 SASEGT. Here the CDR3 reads CASMEGSAFF. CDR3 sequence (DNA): TGTGCCAGCATGGAGGGATCGGCTTTCTTT.

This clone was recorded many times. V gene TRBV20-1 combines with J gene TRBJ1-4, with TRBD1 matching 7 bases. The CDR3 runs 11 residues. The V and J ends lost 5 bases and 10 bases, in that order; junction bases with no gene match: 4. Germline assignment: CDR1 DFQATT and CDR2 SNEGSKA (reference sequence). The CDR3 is CSADRVGKLFF. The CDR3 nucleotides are TGCAGTGCTGACAGGGTTGGAAAACTGTTTTTT.

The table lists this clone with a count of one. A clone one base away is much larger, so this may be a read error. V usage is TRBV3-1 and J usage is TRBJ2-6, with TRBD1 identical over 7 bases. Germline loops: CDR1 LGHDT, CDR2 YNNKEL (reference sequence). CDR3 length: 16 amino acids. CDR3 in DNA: TGTGCCAGCAGCCAAAGACAGGGATCTGGGACCAACGTCCTGACTTTC. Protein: CASSQRQGSGTNVLTF.

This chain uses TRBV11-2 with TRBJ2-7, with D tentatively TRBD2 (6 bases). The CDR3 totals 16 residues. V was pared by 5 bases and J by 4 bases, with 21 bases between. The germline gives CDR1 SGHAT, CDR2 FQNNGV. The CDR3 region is CASSPPRVGSGYEQYF. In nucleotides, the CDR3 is TGTGCCAGCAGCCCCCCCCGAGTGGGTAGCGGTTACGAGCAGTACTTC. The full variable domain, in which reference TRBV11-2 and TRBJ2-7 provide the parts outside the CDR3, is EAGVAQSPRYKIIEKRQSVAFWCNPISGHATLYWYQQILGQGPKLLIQFQNNGVVDDSQLPKDRFSAERLKGVDSTLKIQPAKLEDSAVYLCASSPPRVGSGYEQYFGPGTRLTVT.

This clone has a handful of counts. The CDR3 reads CASSYGGSYEQYF. DNA for the CDR3: TGTGCCAGCAGTTACGGGGGGAGCTACGAGCAGTACTTC. The chain uses TRBV6-2 or TRBV6-3 and TRBJ2-7, with TRBD2 as a possible D gene (6 bases). Trimming cost V 2 bases and J 3 bases, with 8 bases left between them. CDR1 and CDR2 from the germline V gene are MNHEY and SVGEGT. This CDR3 spans 13 amino acids.

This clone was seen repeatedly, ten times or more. CDR3: CASSFDGSHYNEQFF. In DNA form, the CDR3 reads TGTGCCAGCAGCTTTGACGGGAGTCACTACAATGAGCAGTTCTTC. This rearrangement joins TRBV11-3 to TRBJ2-1; tentatively, D is TRBD2 (6 bases). The CDR3 is 15 residues long. V lost 3 bases and J lost 3, with 12 bases in between. Germline values: CDR1 SGHNT, CDR2 YENEEA.

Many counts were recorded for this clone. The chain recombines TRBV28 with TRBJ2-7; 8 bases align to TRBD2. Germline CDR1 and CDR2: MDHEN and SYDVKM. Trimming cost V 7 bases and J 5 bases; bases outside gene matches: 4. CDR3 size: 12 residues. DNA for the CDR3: TGTGCCAGCACCCCGGGGGGGGACGAGCAGTACTTC. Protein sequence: CASTPGGDEQYF.

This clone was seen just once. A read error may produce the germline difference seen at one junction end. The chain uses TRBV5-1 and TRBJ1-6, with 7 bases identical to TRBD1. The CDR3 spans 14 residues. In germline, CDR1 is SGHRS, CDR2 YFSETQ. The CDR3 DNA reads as TGCGCAAGCAGATTGGGGGACAGTAATTCACCCCTCCACTTT. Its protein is CASRLGDSNSPLHF. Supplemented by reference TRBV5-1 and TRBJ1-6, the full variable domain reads KAGVTQTPRYLIKTRGQQVTLSCSPISGHRSVSWYQQTPGQGLQFLFEYFSETQRNKGNFPGRFSGRQFSNSRSEMNVSTLELGDSALYLCASRLGDSNSPLHFGNGTRLTVT.

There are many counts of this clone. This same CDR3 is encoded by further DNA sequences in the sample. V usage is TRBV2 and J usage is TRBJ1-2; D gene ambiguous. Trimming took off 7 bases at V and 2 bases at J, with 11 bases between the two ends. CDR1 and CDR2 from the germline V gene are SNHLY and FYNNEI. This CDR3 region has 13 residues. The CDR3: CASTRLGNYGYTF. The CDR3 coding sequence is TGTGCCAGCACCCGTCTCGGGAACTATGGCTACACCTTC.

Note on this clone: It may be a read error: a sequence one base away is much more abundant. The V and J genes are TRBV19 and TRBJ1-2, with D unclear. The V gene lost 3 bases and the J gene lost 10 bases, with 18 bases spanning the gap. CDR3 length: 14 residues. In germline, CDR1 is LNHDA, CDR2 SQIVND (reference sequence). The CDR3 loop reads CASSILSFGSVYTF. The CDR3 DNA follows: TGTGCCAGTAGTATCCTTTCCTTTGGGTCTGTCTACACCTTC.

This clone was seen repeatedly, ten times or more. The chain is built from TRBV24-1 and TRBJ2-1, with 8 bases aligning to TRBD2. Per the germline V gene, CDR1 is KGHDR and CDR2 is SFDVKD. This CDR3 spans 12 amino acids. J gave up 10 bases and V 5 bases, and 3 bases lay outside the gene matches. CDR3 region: CATSGSGGEQFF. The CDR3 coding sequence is TGTGCCACCAGTGGCTCGGGGGGGGAGCAGTTCTTC.

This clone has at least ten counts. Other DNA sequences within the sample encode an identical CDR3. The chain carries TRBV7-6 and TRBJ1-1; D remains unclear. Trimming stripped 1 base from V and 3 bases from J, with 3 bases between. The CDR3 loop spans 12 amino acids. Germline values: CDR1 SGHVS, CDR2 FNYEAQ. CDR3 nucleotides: TGTGCCAGCAGCTTAGTTGACACTGAAGCTTTCTTT. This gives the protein CASSLVDTEAFF.

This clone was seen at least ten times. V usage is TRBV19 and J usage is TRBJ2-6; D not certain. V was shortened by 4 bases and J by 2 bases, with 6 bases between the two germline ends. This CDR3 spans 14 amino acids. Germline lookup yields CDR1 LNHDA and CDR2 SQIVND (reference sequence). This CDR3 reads CASSKSTGANVLTF. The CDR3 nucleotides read TGTGCCAGTAGTAAATCGACTGGGGCCAACGTCCTGACTTTC.

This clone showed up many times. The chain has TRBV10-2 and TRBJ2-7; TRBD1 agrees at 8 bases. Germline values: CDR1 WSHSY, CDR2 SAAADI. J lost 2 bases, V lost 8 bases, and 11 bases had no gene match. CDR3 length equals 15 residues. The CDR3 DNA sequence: TGCGCCAGCTCGACAGCTCGGACAGGGACCTACGAGCAGTACTTC. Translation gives CASSTARTGTYEQYF.

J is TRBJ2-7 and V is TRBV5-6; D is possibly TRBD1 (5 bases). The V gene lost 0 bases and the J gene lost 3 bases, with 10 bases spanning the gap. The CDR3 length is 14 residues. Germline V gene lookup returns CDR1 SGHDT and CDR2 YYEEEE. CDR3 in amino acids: CASSLAGHIYEQYF. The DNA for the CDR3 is TGTGCCAGCAGCTTGGCAGGACACATCTACGAGCAGTACTTC.

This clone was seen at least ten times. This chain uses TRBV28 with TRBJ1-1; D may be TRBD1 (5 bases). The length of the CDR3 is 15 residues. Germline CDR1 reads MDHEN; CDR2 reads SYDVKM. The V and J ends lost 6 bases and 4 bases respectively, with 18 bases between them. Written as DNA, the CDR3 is TGTGCCAGCAGCCAGTGGGGGGGGGATGGCACTGAAGCTTTCTTT. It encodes CASSQWGGDGTEAFF.

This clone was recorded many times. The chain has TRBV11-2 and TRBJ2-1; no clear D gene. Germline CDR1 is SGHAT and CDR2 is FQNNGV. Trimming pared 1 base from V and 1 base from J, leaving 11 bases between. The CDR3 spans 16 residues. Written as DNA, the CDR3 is TGTGCCAGCAGCTTAGTAATAACTCCTTCCTACAATGAGCAGTTCTTC. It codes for CASSLVITPSYNEQFF.